This TCR beta chain appears in the sequencing data of a study of shared clonotypes between healthy human individuals. General study findings and limits: A generally larger estimated richness was seen in naive subsets than in memory subsets. Deeper or shallower sequencing was expected to change how clonotypes are shared among donors. Non-shared clonotypes displayed generation probabilities falling below those of clonotypes present in all four donors.

Naive CD8 cells lacked CD45RO, underwent positive selection for CCR7 and left out terminally differentiated effector memory CD45RA+ cells. Across several immunoSEQ plates, the genomic DNA of each subset was split evenly. The protocol was immunoSEQ multiplex PCR, while the TCRdb copy is restricted to in-frame clones and leaves out a portion. This table holds more than 2 million clones, about 93% found once. On this clone: Its antigen is unidentified.

V lost 0 bases, J lost 2 bases, and 11 bases lay in between. Germline CDR1 is SGDLS and CDR2 is YYNGEE. The CDR3 sequence is 16 residues long. This clonotype originated in a man aged 18-30 years in good health. Some clones in this sample may be carry-over from other donors' samples. The sequencing input was naive CD8+ T cells from PBMCs. The chain combines TRBV9 with TRBJ2-2; tentative D call: TRBD1 (6 bases). The CDR3 region has the DNA TGTGCCAGCAGCGTAGTGGACAGCGAAAACACCGGGGAGCTGTTTTTT. This encodes CASSVVDSENTGELFF.